These T cell receptor beta chains were read from a single sample in a study of blood T cell repertoires in COVID-19. TCRdb's copy holds only in-frame clones and misses some; the assay was immunoSEQ multiplex PCR. The sample lists about 210,000 clones; 88% were seen once. The sequencing input was peripheral blood. These TCRs come from a man in his forties with acute or convalescent COVID-19. Both conserved end residues are part of each CDR3. The order of the fields is V gene, D gene, J gene, CDR3 DNA, CDR3 protein. A D gene is named only where the DNA matches it firmly.

>TRBV7-8|TRBD2|TRBJ2-3
TGTGCCAGCAGCTTAGGGCCCTCCCTGCTAGCGGGGGGCGCGTATTTT
CASSLGPSLLAGGAYF
>TRBV19|NA|TRBJ1-5
TGTGCCAGTAGTCCCCCGACAGGTTATCAGCCCCAGCATTTT
CASSPPTGYQPQHF
>TRBV6-1|TRBD1|TRBJ1-2
TGTGCCAGCAGTGTTACAGGGGGCGTCCTCCTCTATGGCTACACCTTC
CASSVTGGVLLYGYTF
>TRBV5-1|TRBD1|TRBJ2-3
TGCGCCAGCAGCTTGGGACAGGGGGATACGCAGTATTTT
CASSLGQGDTQYF
>TRBV5-8|TRBD1|TRBJ2-1
TGTGCCAGCAGCTTGGGATTCCGGGACAGGGGGGACAATGAGCAGTTCTTC
CASSLGFRDRGDNEQFF
>TRBV5-3|NA|TRBJ2-7
TGTGCCAGAAGCTTACAGGTCTACGAGCAGTACTTC
CARSLQVYEQYF
>TRBV5-1|NA|TRBJ2-7
TGCGCCAGCAGCTTGGAACGGGGAAGGGACGAGCAGTACTTC
CASSLERGRDEQYF
>TRBV7-3|NA|TRBJ2-1
TGTGCCAGCAGCCCGAGACACTCTACAGCCTACAATGAGCAGTTCTTC
CASSPRHSTAYNEQFF
>TRBV10-1|TRBD2|TRBJ2-3
TGCGCCAGCAGTGAGGGGCTAGCGGGGGGCACAGATACGCAGTATTTT
CASSEGLAGGTDTQYF
>TRBV3-1/TRBV3-2|NA|TRBJ2-5
TGTGCCAGCAGCCAAGCCAGAGGTCTCCGGAGGGCCCAGTACTTC
CASSQARGLRRAQYF
>TRBV18|TRBD1|TRBJ2-4
TGTGCCAGCTCACCTCTCGGGCCGGGACAGGGGAGAACCAAAAACATTCAGTACTTC
CASSPLGPGQGRTKNIQYF
>TRBV25-1|NA|TRBJ1-3
TGTGCCAGCAGGGACAGTGGAAACACCATATATTTT
CASRDSGNTIYF
>TRBV11-2|TRBD1|TRBJ2-3
TGTGCCAGCAGCTCACCCTCAGGGACAGCCCTACCCTCAGATACGCAGTATTTT
CASSSPSGTALPSDTQYF
>TRBV5-1|NA|TRBJ2-2
TGCGCCAGCAGCCCTGTCCCGAGGGACACCGGGGAGCTGTTTTTT
CASSPVPRDTGELFF
>TRBV11-2|TRBD2|TRBJ2-5
TGTGCCAGCAGCTTATCCCAGCGGGAGGGGGAGACCCAGTACTTC
CASSLSQREGETQYF
>TRBV7-9|NA|TRBJ1-5
TGTGCCAGCAGTCAGACAGGCAATCAGCCCCAGCATTTT
CASSQTGNQPQHF
>TRBV6-2/TRBV6-3|NA|TRBJ2-7
TGTGCCAGCAGTGAGTTAGCGGACATTTACGAGCAGTACTTC
CASSELADIYEQYF
>TRBV5-4|NA|TRBJ1-2
TGTGCCAGCAGCTTAGCCGGGGGAGGGCGTGACTATGGCTACACCTTC
CASSLAGGGRDYGYTF
>TRBV13|TRBD2|TRBJ2-7
TGTGCCAGCAGCCGACGGGAGGTGTCCGGGGTCTCCTACGAGCAGTACTTC
CASSRREVSGVSYEQYF
>TRBV7-8|NA|TRBJ2-7
TGTGCCAGCAGCGTAGGACCACAGATGACCTTTGGAGAGCAGTACTTC
CASSVGPQMTFGEQYF
>TRBV27|TRBD1|TRBJ1-6
TGTGCCAGCAGTTTATCGGCTGGGACAGGGTATAATTCACCCCTCCACTTT
CASSLSAGTGYNSPLHF
>TRBV25-1|NA|TRBJ2-5
TGTGCCAGCAGTGCACCAACAGGGAGAGAGACCCAGTACTTC
CASSAPTGRETQYF